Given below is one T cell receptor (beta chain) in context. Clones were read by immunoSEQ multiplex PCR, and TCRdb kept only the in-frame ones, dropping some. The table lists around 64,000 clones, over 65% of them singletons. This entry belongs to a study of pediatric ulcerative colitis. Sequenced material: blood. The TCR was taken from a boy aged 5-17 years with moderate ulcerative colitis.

CDR3 nucleotides: TGTGCCAGCAGTTTATTCCAGGGTGGAGAAAAACTGTTTTTT. Residues: CASSLFQGGEKLFF. The genes are TRBV27 and TRBJ1-4; D possibly corresponds to TRBD1 (5 bases). V shed 1 base and J shed 8 bases, with 11 bases lying between them. The CDR3 is made up of 14 amino acids. CDR1 is MNHEY and CDR2 is SMNVEV in the germline V gene (reference sequence).